This T cell receptor beta chain was found in a study of yellow fever vaccine responses in identical twins. A note on this clonotype: Its target is unknown.

Germline V lookup: CDR1 MNHEY, CDR2 SVGAGI. The CDR3 loop spans 13 amino acids. The V end was cut by 2 bases, the J end by 4 bases, with 8 bases between. Study-wide points: A vaccine T cell response that seemed partly convergent and partly personalized was reported in twins.

A single record per CDR3 protein comes from TCRdb applying MiXCR to the RT-PCR reads. This sample yields over a thousand distinct CDR3 sequences, of which more than 60% are seen a single time; roughly 25% belongs to the top ten. This rearrangement joins TRBV6-5 to TRBJ1-1, with D tentatively TRBD1 (5 bases). This specimen consisted of T cells from blood (PBMCs), unsorted or a sorted subset (not recorded which), obtained before or after yellow fever vaccination (not recorded which). The sequence derives from a female donor who received the yellow fever vaccine. CDR3 protein: CASSYPDSTEAFF. Here the CDR3 DNA reads TGTGCCAGCAGTTACCCCGACAGCACTGAAGCTTTCTTT.